The 10 T cell receptor beta chains presented below share a single source sample, sequenced in a study of B cell selection in AIRE deficiency. Repertoires were generated with immunoSEQ multiplex PCR, while TCRdb's copy carries only in-frame clones and drops some. The profile shows about 25,000 clones, 95% to 97% of them singletons. The sorted conventional CD4 T cells were gated as CD4+CD127+. The sequenced material came from CD4+CD127+ conventional T cells sorted from PBMCs. Receptor source: a human donor in good health.

The chain links TRBV5-1 to TRBJ1-1; 7 positions agree with TRBD1. CDR3 length: 13 residues. The V segment lost 4 bases and the J segment 3 bases; nucleotides outside the gene matches: 3. Germline CDR1 is SGHRS and CDR2 is YFSETQ. This CDR3 is CASSQGTDTEAFF. In DNA form, the CDR3 reads TGCGCCAGCAGCCAAGGGACAGACACTGAAGCTTTCTTT.

The chain combines TRBV18 with TRBJ1-4; 10 bases agree with TRBD1. The CDR3 runs 15 residues. CDR1 is KGHSH, CDR2 LQKENI, per germline. V dropped 3 bases and J dropped 7; count of bases not matched to a gene: 5. The CDR3: CASSPMTGGGEKLFF. CDR3 coding DNA: TGTGCCAGCTCACCTATGACAGGGGGCGGTGAAAAACTGTTTTTT.

This chain uses TRBV6-1 with TRBJ1-2; D unclear. Germline V gene sequence: CDR1 MNHNS, CDR2 SASEGT. CDR3 size: 15 residues. V dropped 5 bases and J dropped 1 base, with 14 bases sitting between them. CDR3 DNA: TGTGCCAGCAGTTGGGTGGGGAATGGTAACTATGGCTACACCTTC. This sequence encodes CASSWVGNGNYGYTF.

This clone was found a few times. The gene calls are TRBV5-5 and TRBJ1-6, with D perhaps matching TRBD1 (6 bases). This CDR3 is built from 13 residues. V was shortened by 2 bases and J by 7 bases, with 7 bases between the two germline ends. Looked up from germline, CDR1 is SGHKS and CDR2 is YYEKEE (reference sequence). The CDR3 DNA follows: TGTGCCAGCAGCTTCCAGGGGAATTCACCCCTCCACTTT. Translation gives CASSFQGNSPLHF.

The chain uses TRBV5-6 and TRBJ2-7; 9 bases agree with TRBD1. V trimming: 4 bases; J trimming: 6 bases; junction bases outside the gene matches: 8. Germline V gene sequence: CDR1 SGHDT, CDR2 YYEEEE. This CDR3 is built from 14 residues. This CDR3 is CASSQGTGLGEQYF. In DNA, the CDR3 is TGTGCCAGCAGCCAAGGGACAGGGCTTGGCGAGCAGTACTTC.

The rearrangement uses TRBV6-5 and TRBJ1-6, with unresolved D. CDR3 length: 14 residues. Trimming took 5 bases from V and 7 from J, leaving 12 bases between them. The germline gives CDR1 MNHEY, CDR2 SVGAGI. In DNA form, the CDR3 reads TGTGCCAGCAGTCGATGGGGTTCCAATTCACCCCTCCACTTT. Its protein product is CASSRWGSNSPLHF.

The chain joins TRBV7-3 to TRBJ2-1; 8 positions match TRBD2. CDR3 length equals 15 residues. With V trimmed by 5 bases and J by 6 bases, 9 bases remained unmatched. Germline V lookup: CDR1 SGHTA, CDR2 FQGTGA. The CDR3 region has the DNA TGTGCCAGCAGCCAGAACCCGGGACTAGTCAATGAGCAGTTCTTC. Protein sequence: CASSQNPGLVNEQFF.

The chain carries TRBV19 and TRBJ2-7; 7 bases are shared with TRBD1. The CDR3 length is 15 residues. Germline CDR1 is LNHDA and CDR2 is SQIVND (reference sequence). V dropped 6 bases and J dropped 3; count of bases not matched to a gene: 11. As DNA, the CDR3 is TGTGCCAGTAGAGAAAGGACAGGTCCTGTCTACGAGCAGTACTTC. Amino acids: CASRERTGPVYEQYF.

The V and J genes are TRBV23-1 and TRBJ1-1; no clear D gene. TRBV23-1 is noted as an ORF with a role that remains uncertain. V was shortened by 8 bases and J by 0 bases, with 10 bases between the two germline ends. This CDR3 is built from 13 residues. The CDR3 region is CASLDFLNTEAFF. In nucleotides, the CDR3 is TGCGCCAGCCTGGACTTCCTGAACACTGAAGCTTTCTTT.

The chain couples TRBV11-2 to TRBJ2-1, with D possibly TRBD2 on 5 matching bases. In germline, CDR1 is SGHAT, CDR2 FQNNGV. There are 17 residues in the CDR3. The germline V and J ends were trimmed by 1 base and 3 bases, with 16 bases remaining between them. The CDR3 sequence is CASSLGPSGRGYNEQFF. CDR3 DNA: TGTGCCAGCAGCTTAGGGCCTTCGGGGAGAGGCTACAATGAGCAGTTCTTC.